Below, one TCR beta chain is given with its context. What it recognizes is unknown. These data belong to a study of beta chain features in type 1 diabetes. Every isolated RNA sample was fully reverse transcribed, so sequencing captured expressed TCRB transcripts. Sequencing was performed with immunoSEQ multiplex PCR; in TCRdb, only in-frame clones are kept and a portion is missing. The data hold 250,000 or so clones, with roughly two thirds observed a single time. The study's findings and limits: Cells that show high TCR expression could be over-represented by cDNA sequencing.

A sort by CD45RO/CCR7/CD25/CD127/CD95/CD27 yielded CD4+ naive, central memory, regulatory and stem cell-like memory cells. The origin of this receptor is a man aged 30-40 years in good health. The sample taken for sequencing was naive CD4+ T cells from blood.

The CDR3 spells CSVEDPWDEQFF. CDR3 sequence (DNA): TGCAGCGTTGAAGATCCTTGGGATGAGCAGTTCTTC. The rearrangement links TRBV29-1 to TRBJ2-1; D uncertain. V lost 0 bases, J lost 8 bases, and 8 bases lay in between. This CDR3 region has 12 residues. Per the germline V gene, CDR1 is SQVTM and CDR2 is ANQGSEA.